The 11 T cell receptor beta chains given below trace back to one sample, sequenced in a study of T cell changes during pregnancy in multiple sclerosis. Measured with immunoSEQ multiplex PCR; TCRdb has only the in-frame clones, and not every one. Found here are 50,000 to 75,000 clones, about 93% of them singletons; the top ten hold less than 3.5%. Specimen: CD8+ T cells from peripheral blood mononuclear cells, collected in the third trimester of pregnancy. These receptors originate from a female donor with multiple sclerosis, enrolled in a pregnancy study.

The CDR3 reads CASSLKYRAPYEQYF. The CDR3 region has the DNA TGTGCCAGCAGTTTGAAGTACAGGGCCCCCTACGAGCAGTACTTC. The V gene is TRBV27, the J gene TRBJ2-7, with D perhaps TRBD1 (6 bases). Trimming cost V 3 bases and J 2 bases, with 14 bases left between them. From germline, CDR1 is MNHEY and CDR2 SMNVEV (reference sequence). This CDR3 comprises 15 residues.

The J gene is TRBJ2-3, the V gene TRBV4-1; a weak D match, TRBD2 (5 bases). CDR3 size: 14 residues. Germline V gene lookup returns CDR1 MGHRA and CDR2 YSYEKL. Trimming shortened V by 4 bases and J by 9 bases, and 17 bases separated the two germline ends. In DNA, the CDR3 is TGCGCCAGCAGCCCCACTAGAGGATGGGAGACGCAGTATTTT. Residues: CASSPTRGWETQYF.

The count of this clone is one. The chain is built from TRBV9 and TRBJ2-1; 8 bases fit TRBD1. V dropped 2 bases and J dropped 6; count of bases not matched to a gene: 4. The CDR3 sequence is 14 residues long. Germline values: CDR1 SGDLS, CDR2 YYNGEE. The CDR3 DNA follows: TGTGCCAGCAGCGTCTACGACAGGGGCAATGAGCAGTTCTTC. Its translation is CASSVYDRGNEQFF. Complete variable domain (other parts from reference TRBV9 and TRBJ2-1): DSGVTQTPKHLITATGQRVTLRCSPRSGDLSVYWYQQSLDQGLQFLIQYYNGEERAKGNILERFSAQQFPDLHSELNLSSLELGDSALYFCASSVYDRGNEQFFGPGTRLTVL.

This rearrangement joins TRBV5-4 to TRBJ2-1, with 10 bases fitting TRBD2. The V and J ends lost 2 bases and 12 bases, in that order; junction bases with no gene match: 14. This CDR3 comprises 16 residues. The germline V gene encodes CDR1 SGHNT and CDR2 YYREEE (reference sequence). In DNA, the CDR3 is TGTGCCAGCAGCTTCATCGGGCTAGCGGGAGAAGGAAGGCAGTTCTTC. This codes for CASSFIGLAGEGRQFF.

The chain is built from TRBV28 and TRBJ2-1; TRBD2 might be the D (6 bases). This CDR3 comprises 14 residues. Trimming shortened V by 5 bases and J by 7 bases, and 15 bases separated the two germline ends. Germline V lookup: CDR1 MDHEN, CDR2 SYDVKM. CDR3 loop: CASSGGDGVNEQFF. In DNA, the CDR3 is TGTGCCAGCAGTGGAGGGGACGGAGTTAATGAGCAGTTCTTC.

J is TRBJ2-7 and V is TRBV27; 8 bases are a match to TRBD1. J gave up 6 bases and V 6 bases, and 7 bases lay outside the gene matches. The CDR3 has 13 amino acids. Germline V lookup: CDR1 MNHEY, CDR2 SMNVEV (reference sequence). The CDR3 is CASSSTGVREQYF. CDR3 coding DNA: TGTGCCAGCAGCTCGACAGGGGTTCGCGAGCAGTACTTC.

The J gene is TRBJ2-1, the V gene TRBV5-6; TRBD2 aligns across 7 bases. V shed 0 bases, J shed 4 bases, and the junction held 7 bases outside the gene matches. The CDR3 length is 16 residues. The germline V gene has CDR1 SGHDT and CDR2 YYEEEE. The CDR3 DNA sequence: TGTGCCAGCAGCTTGGGCCCGGGACTATCTTACAATGAGCAGTTCTTC. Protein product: CASSLGPGLSYNEQFF. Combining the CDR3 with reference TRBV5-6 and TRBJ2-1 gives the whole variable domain DAGVTQSPTHLIKTRGQQVTLRCSPKSGHDTVSWYQQALGQGPQFIFQYYEEEERQRGNFPDRFSGHQFPNYSSELNVNALLLGDSALYLCASSLGPGLSYNEQFFGPGTRLTVL.

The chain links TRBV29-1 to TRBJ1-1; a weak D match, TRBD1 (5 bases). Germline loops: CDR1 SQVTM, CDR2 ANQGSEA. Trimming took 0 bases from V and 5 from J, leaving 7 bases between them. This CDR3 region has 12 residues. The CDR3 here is CSVEDQGTEAFF. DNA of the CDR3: TGCAGCGTTGAAGATCAGGGAACTGAAGCTTTCTTT.

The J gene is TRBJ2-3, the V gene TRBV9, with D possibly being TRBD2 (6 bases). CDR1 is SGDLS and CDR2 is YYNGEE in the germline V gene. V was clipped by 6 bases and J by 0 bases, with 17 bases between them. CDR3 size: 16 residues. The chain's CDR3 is CASTSTPSDSTDTQYF. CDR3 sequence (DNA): TGTGCCAGCACATCAACACCTAGCGACAGCACAGATACGCAGTATTTT. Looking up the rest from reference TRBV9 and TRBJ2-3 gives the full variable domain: DSGVTQTPKHLITATGQRVTLRCSPRSGDLSVYWYQQSLDQGLQFLIQYYNGEERAKGNILERFSAQQFPDLHSELNLSSLELGDSALYFCASTSTPSDSTDTQYFGPGTRLTVL.

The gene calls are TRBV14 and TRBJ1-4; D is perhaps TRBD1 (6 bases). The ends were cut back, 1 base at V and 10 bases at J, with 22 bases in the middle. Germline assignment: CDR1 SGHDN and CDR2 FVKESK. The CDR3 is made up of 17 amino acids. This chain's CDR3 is CASSQGDVTGYHGKLFF. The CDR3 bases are TGTGCCAGCAGCCAAGGGGACGTCACAGGGTACCATGGAAAACTGTTTTTT.

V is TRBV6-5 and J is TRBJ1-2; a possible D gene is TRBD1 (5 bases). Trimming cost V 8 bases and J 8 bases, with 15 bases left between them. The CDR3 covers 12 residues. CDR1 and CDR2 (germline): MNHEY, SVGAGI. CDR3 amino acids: CASSGMGGGYTF. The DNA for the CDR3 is TGTGCCAGCTCCGGAATGGGGGGAGGCTACACCTTC.